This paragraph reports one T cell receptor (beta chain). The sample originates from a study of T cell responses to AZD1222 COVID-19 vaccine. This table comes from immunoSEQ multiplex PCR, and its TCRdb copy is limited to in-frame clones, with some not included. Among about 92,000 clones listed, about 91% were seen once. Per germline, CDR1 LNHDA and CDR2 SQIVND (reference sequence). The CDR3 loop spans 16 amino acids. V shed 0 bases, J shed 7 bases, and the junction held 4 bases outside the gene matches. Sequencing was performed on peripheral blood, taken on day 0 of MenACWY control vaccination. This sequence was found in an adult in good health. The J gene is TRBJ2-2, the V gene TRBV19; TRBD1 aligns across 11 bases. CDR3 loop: CASSIDGTGGSGELFF. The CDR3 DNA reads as TGTGCCAGTAGTATAGATGGGACAGGGGGAAGCGGGGAGCTGTTTTTT.